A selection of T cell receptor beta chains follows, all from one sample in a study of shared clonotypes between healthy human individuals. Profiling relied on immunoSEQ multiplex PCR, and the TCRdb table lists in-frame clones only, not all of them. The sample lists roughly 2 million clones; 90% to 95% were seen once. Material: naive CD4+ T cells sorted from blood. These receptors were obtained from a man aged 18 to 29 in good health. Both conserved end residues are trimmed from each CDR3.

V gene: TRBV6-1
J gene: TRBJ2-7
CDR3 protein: ASSEAGRLAGGEQY

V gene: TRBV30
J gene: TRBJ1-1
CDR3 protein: AWIMGPTEAF

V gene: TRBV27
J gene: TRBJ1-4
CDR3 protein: ASSPLPVGPTNEKLF

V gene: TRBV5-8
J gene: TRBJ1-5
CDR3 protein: ASSLGQPQPQH

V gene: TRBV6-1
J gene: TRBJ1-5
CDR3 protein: ASISPGGSNQPQH

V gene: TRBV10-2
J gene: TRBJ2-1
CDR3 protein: ASSESGGRNEQF

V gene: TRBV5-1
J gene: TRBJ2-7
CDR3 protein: ASSFSMGYEQY

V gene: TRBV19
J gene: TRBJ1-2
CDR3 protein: ASSSSREPIGGYT

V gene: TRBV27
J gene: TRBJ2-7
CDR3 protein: ASSAPGGREQY

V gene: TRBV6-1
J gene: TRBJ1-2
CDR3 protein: ASRPKAGSGYGYT

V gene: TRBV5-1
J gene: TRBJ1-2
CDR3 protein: ASSGQGGYGYT

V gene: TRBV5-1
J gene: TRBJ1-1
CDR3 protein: ASSLFGQKSNTEAF

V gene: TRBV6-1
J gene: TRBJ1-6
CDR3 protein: ASSEKDQSPLH

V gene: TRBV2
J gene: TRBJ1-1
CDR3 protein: ASSVTENTEAF

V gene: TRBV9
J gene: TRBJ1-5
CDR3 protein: ASSAGQGVQPQH

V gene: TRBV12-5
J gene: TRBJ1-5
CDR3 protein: ASALWAGGGQPQH

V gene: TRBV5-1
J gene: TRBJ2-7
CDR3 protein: ASRDRPTYEQY

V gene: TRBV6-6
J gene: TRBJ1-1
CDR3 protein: ASSYRRGMNTEAF

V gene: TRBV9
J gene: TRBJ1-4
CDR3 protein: ASSERDSGFKEKLF

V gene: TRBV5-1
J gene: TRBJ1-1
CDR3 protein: ASSPAVNLNTEAF

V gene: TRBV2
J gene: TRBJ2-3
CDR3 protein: ASREGLATDTQY

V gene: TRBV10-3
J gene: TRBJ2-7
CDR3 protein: AISESRAGDYEQY

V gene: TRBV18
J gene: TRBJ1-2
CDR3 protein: ASSRREDFYT

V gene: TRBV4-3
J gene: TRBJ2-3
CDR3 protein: ASSQERWDTQY

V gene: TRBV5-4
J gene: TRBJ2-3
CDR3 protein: ASSLTTDTQY

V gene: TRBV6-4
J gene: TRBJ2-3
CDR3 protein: ASSTGGLGTDTQY

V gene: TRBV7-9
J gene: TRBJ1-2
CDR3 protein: ASRHGAGGGIYGYT

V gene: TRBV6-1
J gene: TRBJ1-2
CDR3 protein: ASSELGGDTYGYT

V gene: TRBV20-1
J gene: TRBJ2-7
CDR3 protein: SSEGDEQY

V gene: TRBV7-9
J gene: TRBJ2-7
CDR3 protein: ASSHRDRDGEQY

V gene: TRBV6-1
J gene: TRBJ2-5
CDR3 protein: ASSSVTIETQY

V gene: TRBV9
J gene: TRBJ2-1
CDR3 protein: ASSKTSGGSSHNNEQF

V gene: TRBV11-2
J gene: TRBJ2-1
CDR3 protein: ASSLGPGANNEQF

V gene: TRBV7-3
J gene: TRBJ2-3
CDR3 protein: ASSFSGSTDTQY

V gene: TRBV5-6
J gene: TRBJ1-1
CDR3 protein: ASRRTGTNTEAF

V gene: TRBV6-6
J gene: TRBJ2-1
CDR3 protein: ASSYSRGEQF

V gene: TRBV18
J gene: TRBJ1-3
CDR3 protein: ASSPPNSGNTIY

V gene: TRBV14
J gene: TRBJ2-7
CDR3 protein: ASSQHIGQGAYEQY

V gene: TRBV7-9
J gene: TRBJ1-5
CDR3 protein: ASSLGSGWNQPQH

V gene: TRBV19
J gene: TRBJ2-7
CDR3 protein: ASSIGTGAYEQY

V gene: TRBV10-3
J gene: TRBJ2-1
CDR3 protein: AISGGQSHNEQF

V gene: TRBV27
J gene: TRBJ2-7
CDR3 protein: ASSPAGVAYEQY

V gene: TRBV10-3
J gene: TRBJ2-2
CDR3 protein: AISVLSGELF

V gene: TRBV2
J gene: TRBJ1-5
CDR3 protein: ASNWGASNQPQH

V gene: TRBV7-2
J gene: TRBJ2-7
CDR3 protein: ASSQDRGSYEQY

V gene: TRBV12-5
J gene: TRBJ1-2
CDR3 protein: ASDRTGRGYT

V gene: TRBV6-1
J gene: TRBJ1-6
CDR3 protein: ASSLQGYDSPLH

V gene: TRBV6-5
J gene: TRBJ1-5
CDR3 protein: ASSRDRNQPQH

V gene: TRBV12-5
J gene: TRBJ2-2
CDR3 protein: ASGLSSSNTGELF

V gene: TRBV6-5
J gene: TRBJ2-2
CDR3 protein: ASSMGGELF

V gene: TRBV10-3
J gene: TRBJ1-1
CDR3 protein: AISAALGGMNTEAF

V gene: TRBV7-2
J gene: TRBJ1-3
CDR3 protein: ASSSYGNTIY

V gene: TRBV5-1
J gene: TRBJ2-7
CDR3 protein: ASSQSGGYEQY

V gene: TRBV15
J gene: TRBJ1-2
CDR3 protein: ATSRPTGGYT

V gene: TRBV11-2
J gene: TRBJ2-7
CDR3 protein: ASGHPGSSYEQY

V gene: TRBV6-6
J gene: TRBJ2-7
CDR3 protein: ASRSSGGASSYEQY

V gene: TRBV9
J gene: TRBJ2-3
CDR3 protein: ASVRPIAGPYTDTQY